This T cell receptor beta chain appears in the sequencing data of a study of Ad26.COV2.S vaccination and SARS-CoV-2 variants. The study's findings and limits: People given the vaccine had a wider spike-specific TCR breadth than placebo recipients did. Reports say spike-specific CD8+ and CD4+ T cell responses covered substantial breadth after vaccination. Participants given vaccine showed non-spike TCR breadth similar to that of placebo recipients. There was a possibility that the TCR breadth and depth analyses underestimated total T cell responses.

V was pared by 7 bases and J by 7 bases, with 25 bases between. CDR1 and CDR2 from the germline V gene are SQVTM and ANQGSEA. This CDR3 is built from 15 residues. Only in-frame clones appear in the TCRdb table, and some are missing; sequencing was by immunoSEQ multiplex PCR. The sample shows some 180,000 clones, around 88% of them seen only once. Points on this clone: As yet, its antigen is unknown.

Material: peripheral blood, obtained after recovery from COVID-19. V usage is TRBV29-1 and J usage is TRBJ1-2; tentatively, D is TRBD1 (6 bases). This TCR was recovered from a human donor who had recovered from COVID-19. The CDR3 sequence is CSAYEPGHIRGGYTF. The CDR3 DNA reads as TGCAGCGCCTACGAACCGGGACACATCCGCGGTGGCTACACCTTC. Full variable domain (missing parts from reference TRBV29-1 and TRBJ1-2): SAVISQKPSRDICQRGTSLTIQCQVDSQVTMMFWYRQQPGQSLTLIATANQGSEATYESGFVIDKFPISRPNLTFSTLTVSNMSPEDSSIYLCSAYEPGHIRGGYTFGSGTRLTVV.